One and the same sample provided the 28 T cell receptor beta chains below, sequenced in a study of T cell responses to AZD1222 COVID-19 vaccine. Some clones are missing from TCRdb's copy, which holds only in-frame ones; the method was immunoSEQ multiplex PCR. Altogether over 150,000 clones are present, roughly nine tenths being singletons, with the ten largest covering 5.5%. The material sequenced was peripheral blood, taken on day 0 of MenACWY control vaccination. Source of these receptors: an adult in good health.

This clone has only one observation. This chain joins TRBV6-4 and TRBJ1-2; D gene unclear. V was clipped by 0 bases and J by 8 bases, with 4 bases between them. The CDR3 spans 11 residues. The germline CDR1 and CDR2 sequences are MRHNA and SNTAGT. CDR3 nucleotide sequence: TGTGCCAGCAGTGACTCGGGGGGCTACACCTTC. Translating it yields CASSDSGGYTF.

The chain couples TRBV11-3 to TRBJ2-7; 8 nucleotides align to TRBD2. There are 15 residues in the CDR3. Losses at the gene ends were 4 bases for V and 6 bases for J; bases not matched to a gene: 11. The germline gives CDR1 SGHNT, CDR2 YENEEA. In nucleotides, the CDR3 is TGTGCCAGCAGCTACGAAGGGACTAGTATTATCGAGCAGTACTTC. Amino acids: CASSYEGTSIIEQYF.

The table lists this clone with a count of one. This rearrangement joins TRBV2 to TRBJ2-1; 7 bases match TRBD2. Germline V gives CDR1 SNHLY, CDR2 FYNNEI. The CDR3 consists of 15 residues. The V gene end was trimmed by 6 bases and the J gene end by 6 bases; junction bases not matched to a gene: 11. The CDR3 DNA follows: TGTGCCAGCAGAAGGCTAGCGGCCACGGGCAATGAGCAGTTCTTC. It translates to CASRRLAATGNEQFF.

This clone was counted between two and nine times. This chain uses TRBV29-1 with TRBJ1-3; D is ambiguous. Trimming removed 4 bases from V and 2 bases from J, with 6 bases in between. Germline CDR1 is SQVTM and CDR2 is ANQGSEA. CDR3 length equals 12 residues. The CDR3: CSVVAAGNTIYF. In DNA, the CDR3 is TGCAGCGTTGTGGCAGCTGGAAACACCATATATTTT. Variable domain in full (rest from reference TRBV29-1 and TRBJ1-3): SAVISQKPSRDICQRGTSLTIQCQVDSQVTMMFWYRQQPGQSLTLIATANQGSEATYESGFVIDKFPISRPNLTFSTLTVSNMSPEDSSIYLCSVVAAGNTIYFGEGSWLTVV.

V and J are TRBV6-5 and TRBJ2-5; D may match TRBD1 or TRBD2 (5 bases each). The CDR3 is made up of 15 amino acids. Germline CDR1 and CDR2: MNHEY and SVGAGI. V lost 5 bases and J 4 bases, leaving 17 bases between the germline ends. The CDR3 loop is CASSRGPPTGETQYF. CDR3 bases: TGTGCCAGCAGTAGGGGACCCCCCACGGGAGAGACCCAGTACTTC.

Here the CDR3 reads CASSFRGQGTGELFF. Written as DNA, the CDR3 is TGTGCCAGCAGTTTCCGTGGACAGGGCACCGGGGAGCTGTTTTTT. The rearrangement links TRBV27 to TRBJ2-2, with 8 bases fitting TRBD1. CDR1 and CDR2 from the germline V gene are MNHEY and SMNVEV (reference sequence). V trimming: 3 bases; J trimming: 4 bases; junction bases outside the gene matches: 4. The CDR3 is made up of 15 amino acids.

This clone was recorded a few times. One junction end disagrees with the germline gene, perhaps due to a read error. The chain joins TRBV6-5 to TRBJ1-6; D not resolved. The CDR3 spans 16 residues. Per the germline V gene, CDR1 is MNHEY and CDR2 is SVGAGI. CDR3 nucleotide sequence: TGTGCCAGCAGCTACTGGACGCGTACCTATAATTCACCCCTCCACTTT. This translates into CASSYWTRTYNSPLHF.

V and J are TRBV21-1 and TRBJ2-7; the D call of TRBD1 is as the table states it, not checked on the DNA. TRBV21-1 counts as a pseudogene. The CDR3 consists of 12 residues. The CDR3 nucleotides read TGTGCCAGCGGCCTGAACAGCTACGAGCAGTACTTC. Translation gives CASGLNSYEQYF.

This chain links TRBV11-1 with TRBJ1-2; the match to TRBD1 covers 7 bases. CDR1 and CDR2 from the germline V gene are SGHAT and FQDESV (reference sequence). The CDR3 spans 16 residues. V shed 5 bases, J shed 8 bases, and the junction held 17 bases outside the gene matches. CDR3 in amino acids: CASSERGRQGPPGYTF. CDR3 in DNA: TGTGCCAGCAGCGAGCGGGGCAGACAGGGCCCTCCGGGCTACACCTTC.

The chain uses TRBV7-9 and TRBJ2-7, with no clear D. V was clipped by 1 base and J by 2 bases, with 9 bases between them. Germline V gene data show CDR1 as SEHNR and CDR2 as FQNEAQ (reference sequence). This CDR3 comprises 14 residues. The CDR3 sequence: CASSLGARAYEQYF. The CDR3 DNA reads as TGTGCCAGCAGCTTAGGGGCCAGAGCCTACGAGCAGTACTTC.

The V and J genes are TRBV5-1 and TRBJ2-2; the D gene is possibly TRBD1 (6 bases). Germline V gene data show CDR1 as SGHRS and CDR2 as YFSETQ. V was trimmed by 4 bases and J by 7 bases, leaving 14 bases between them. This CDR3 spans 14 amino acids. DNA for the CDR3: TGCGCCAGCAGCCCCTCAGGGGAATTCGGGGAGCTGTTTTTT. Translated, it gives CASSPSGEFGELFF.

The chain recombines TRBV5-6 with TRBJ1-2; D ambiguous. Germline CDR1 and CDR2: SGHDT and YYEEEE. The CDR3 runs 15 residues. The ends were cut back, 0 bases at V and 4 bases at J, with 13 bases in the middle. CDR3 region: CASSLVQDLVYGYTF. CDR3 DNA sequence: TGTGCCAGCAGCTTGGTGCAGGACTTAGTCTATGGCTACACCTTC. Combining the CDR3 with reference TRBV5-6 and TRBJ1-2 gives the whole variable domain DAGVTQSPTHLIKTRGQQVTLRCSPKSGHDTVSWYQQALGQGPQFIFQYYEEEERQRGNFPDRFSGHQFPNYSSELNVNALLLGDSALYLCASSLVQDLVYGYTFGSGTRLTVV.

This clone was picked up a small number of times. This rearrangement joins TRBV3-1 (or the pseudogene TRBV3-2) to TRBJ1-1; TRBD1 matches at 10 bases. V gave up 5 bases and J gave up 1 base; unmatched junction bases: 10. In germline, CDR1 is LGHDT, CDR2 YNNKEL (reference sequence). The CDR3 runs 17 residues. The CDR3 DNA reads TGTGCCAGCAGCTCCCGGACAGGGGGGGTCGGGAACACTGAAGCTTTCTTT. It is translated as CASSSRTGGVGNTEAFF.

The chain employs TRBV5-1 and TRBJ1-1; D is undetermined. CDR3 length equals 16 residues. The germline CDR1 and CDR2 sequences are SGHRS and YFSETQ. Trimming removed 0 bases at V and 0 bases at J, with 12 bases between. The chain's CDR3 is CASSLESPLLNTEAFF. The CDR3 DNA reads TGCGCCAGCAGCTTGGAATCCCCTTTGTTGAACACTGAAGCTTTCTTT.

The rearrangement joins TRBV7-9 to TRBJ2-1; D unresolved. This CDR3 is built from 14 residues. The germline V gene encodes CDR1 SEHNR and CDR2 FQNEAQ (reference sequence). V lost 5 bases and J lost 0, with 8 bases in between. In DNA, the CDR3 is TGTGCCAGCAGCCCCGTTTACTCCTACAATGAGCAGTTCTTC. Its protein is CASSPVYSYNEQFF. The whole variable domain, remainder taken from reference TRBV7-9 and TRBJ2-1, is DTGVSQNPRHKITKRGQNVTFRCDPISEHNRLYWYRQTLGQGPEFLTYFQNEAQLEKSRLLSDRFSAERPKGSFSTLEIQRTEQGDSAMYLCASSPVYSYNEQFFGPGTRLTVL.

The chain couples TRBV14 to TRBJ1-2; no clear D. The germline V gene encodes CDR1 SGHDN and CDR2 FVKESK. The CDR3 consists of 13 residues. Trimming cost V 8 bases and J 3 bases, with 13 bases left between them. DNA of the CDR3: TGTGCCAGCGGCAACTGGGTTGACTATGGCTACACCTTC. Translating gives CASGNWVDYGYTF.

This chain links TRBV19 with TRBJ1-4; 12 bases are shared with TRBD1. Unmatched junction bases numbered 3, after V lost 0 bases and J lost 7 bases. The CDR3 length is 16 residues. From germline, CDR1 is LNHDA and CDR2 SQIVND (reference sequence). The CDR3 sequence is CASSIDPGQGAEKLFF. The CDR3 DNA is TGTGCCAGTAGTATAGATCCGGGACAGGGGGCTGAAAAACTGTTTTTT.

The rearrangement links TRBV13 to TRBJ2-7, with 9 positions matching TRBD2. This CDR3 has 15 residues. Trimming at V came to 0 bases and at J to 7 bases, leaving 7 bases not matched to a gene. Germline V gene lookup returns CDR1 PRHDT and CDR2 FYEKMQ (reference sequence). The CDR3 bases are TGTGCCAGCAGCTTAGGCGGCGGGAGGGCGAGAGAGCAGTACTTC. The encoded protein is CASSLGGGRAREQYF.

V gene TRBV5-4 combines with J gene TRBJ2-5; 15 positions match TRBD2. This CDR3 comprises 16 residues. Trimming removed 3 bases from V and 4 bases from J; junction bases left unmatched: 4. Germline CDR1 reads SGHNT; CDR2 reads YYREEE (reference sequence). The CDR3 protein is CASSSPGLAGGETQYF. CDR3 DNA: TGTGCCAGCAGCTCACCGGGACTAGCGGGAGGAGAGACCCAGTACTTC.

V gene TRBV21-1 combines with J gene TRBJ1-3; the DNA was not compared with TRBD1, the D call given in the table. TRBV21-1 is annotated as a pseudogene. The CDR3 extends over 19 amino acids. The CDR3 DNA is TGTGCCAGCAGCAGAAAAAGGGCCCTGGGACAGTATACTGGAAACACCATATATTTT. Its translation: CASSRKRALGQYTGNTIYF.

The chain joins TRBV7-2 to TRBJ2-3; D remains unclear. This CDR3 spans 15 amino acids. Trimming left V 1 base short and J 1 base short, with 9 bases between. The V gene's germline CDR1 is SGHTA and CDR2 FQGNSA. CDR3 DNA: TGTGCCAGCAGCTTAGAGGCCCGGGGCACAGATACGCAGTATTTT. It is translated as CASSLEARGTDTQYF.

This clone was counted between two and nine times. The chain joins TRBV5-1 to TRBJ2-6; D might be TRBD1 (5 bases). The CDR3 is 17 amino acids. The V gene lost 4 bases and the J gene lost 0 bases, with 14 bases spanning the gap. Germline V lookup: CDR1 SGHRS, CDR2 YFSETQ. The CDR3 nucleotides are TGCGCCAGCAGCGTGACAGCGTTTAGCTCTGGGGCCAACGTCCTGACTTTC. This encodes CASSVTAFSSGANVLTF.

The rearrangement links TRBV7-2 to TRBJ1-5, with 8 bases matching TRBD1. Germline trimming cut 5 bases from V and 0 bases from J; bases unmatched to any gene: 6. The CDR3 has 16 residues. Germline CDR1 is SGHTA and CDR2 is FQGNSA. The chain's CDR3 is CASSPQGAYSNQPQHF. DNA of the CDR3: TGTGCCAGCAGCCCCCAGGGGGCTTATAGCAATCAGCCCCAGCATTTT.

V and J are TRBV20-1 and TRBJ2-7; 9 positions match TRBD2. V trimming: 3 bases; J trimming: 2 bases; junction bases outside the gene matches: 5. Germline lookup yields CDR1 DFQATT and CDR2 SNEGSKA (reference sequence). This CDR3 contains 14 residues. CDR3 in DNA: TGCAGTGCTAGTGCGCTAGCGGGGACCTACGAGCAGTACTTC. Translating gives CSASALAGTYEQYF.

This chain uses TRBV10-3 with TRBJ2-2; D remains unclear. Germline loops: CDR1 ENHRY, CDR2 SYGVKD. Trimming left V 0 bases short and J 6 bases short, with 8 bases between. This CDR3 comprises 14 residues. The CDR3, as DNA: TGTGCCATCAGTGAGTCCGCGCGACCCGGGGAGCTGTTTTTT. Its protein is CAISESARPGELFF.

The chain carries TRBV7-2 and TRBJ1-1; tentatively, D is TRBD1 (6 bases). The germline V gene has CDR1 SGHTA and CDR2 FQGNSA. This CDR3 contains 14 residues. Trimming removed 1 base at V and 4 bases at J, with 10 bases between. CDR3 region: CASSLGGGGTEAFF. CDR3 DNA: TGTGCCAGCAGCTTAGGAGGAGGGGGCACTGAAGCTTTCTTT.

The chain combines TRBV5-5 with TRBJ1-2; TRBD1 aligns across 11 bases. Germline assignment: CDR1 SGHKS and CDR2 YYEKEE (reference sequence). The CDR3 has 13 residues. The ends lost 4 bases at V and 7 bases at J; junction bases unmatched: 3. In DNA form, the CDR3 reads TGTGCCAGCAGCGGACAGGGGGCAGGTGGCTACACCTTC. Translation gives CASSGQGAGGYTF.

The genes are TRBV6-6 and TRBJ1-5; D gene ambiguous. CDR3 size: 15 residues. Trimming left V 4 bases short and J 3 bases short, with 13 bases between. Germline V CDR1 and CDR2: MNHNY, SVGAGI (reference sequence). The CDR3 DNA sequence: TGTGCCAGCAGTTCCCCTCGACCCTTCAATCAGCCCCAGCATTTT. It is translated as CASSSPRPFNQPQHF.